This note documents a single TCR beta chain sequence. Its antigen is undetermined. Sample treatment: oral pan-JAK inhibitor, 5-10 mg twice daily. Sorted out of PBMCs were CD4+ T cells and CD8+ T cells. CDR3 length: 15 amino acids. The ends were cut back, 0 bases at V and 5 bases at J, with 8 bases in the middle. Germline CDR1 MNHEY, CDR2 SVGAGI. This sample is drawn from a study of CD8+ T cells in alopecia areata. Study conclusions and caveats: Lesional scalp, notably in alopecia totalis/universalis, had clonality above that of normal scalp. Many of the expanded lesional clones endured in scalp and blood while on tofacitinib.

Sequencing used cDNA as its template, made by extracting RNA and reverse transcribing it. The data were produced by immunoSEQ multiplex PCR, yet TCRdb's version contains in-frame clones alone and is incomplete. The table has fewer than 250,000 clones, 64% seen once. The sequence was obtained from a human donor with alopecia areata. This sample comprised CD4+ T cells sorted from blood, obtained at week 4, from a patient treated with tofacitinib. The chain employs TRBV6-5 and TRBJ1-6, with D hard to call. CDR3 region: CASSYSASNNSPLHF. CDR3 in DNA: TGTGCCAGCAGTTACTCGGCGAGTAATAATTCACCCCTCCACTTT.